These 5 T cell receptor beta chains originate from one sample sequenced in a study of cytomegalovirus exposure and HLA in healthy donors. The PCR employed 60 Vbeta primers together with 13 Jbeta primers. The repertoire was sequenced with immunoSEQ multiplex PCR; TCRdb's copy has only in-frame clones and lacks some. The data contain roughly 130,000 clones, over 60% of them singletons. Sequencing was done on a sample of PBMCs. All receptors come from a human donor in good health.

V is TRBV28 and J is TRBJ1-4; 10 bases map to TRBD1. Germline CDR1 MDHEN, CDR2 SYDVKM. The junction had 8 bases not matched to a gene; V was cut back by 3 bases and J by 10 bases. The CDR3 runs to 15 residues. The CDR3 protein is CASSFSGTGEAKLFF. The CDR3 DNA reads as TGTGCCAGCAGTTTCTCCGGGACAGGGGAAGCAAAACTGTTTTTT. The full variable domain, with the rest looked up from reference TRBV28 and TRBJ1-4, is DVKVTQSSRYLVKRTGEKVFLECVQDMDHENMFWYRQDPGLGLRLIYFSYDVKMKEKGDIPEGYSVSREKKERFSLILESASTNQTSMYLCASSFSGTGEAKLFFGSGTQLSVL.

J is TRBJ2-7 and V is TRBV7-9; 7 bases are shared with TRBD1. V lost 5 bases, J lost 6 bases, and 10 bases stayed unmatched. Looked up from germline, CDR1 is SEHNR and CDR2 is FQNEAQ (reference sequence). This CDR3 has 14 amino acids. The CDR3 coding sequence is TGTGCCAGCAGCAGACAGGGTTCCTCGGCCGAGCAGTACTTC. Protein: CASSRQGSSAEQYF.

This clone was recorded only once. CDR3 bases: TGCGCCAGCAGGACTAGCGCCTACGAGCAGTACTTC. Translated, it gives CASRTSAYEQYF. J is TRBJ2-7 and V is TRBV10-2, with 8 bases that match TRBD2. Germline V CDR1 and CDR2: WSHSY, SAAADI. This CDR3 has 12 amino acids. The junction had 0 bases not matched to a gene; V was cut back by 6 bases and J by 2 bases.

In the case of this clone: The sample contains more than one DNA sequence encoding this CDR3. The CDR3 loop reads CASRDPSTGMETQYF. In DNA form, the CDR3 reads TGTGCCAGCAGAGACCCTTCGACAGGAATGGAGACCCAGTACTTC. The chain recombines TRBV6-5 with TRBJ2-5, with D possibly matching TRBD1 (6 bases). The CDR3 covers 15 residues. In germline, CDR1 is MNHEY, CDR2 SVGAGI. V lost 6 bases to trimming and J lost 5 bases, with 19 bases between them.

The rearrangement uses TRBV19 and TRBJ2-7; weak D call: TRBD1 (5 bases). The CDR3 is made up of 14 amino acids. The V end lost 5 bases, the J end lost 8 bases, and 19 bases lay between the germline ends. CDR1 is LNHDA and CDR2 is SQIVND in the germline V gene (reference sequence). The CDR3 spells CASSVQVSRNKQYF. Written as DNA, the CDR3 is TGTGCCAGTAGTGTACAGGTCTCAAGAAACAAGCAGTACTTC.